In this sample, the clone carrying this T cell receptor (beta chain) turned up once. The target antigen is unknown. The CDR3 has 14 residues. The germline gives CDR1 LGHNA, CDR2 YSLEER. Between the trimmed V and J ends, which lost 4 bases and 2 bases, there was a span of 8 bases. The entry originates in a study of graft-versus-host responses after intestinal transplantation. Study-wide background: Anti-thymocyte globulin induction was given to all recipients, followed by tacrolimus and steroids for 2 to 3 years. Whole-study results and caveats: Subjects displaying graft-donor T cell macrochimerism possessed elevated graft-versus-host to host-versus-graft clonal ratios inside allografts.

Clones were sequenced by immunoSEQ multiplex PCR, and TCRdb holds only the in-frame ones, with some missing. The sample has about 36,000 clones; around 94% are singletons. Sequenced here: unstimulated CD4+ T cells sorted from spleen or lymph node cells, sampled before transplant. This rearrangement joins TRBV4-3 to TRBJ2-2; D may be TRBD2 (6 bases). This clonotype was sampled from a human donor who was the organ donor for an intestinal transplant. CDR3: CASSLSGNTGELFF. The CDR3 DNA is TGCGCCAGCAGCCTTAGCGGCAACACCGGGGAGCTGTTTTTT.